This TCR beta chain was obtained from a study of shared clonotypes between healthy human individuals. General observations from the study: The donor pool, a small one, limited the genetic and exposure-history diversity represented.

Using immunoSEQ multiplex PCR, the repertoire was profiled, and TCRdb retains in-frame clones only, with some absent. Here the sample spans under 150,000 clones, around 73% being singletons. This CDR3 is built from 16 residues. V was cut by 4 bases and J by 4 bases, with 15 bases left in between. Germline CDR1 and CDR2: SGHNT and YYREEE (reference sequence). Remarks on this clone: Its antigen remains unidentified.

The chain employs TRBV5-4 and TRBJ2-6, with a tentative D call TRBD2 (6 bases). Input material: memory CD8+ T cells sorted from blood. Subset of the sample: CD45RO+ cells pooled with CCR7-negative TemRA cells. The clonotype originates from a woman aged 25 to 39 in good health. CDR3 coding DNA: TGTGCCAGCAGCCAAGAAGGAGGGAGGGGGGCCAACGTCCTGACTTTC. This encodes CASSQEGGRGANVLTF.